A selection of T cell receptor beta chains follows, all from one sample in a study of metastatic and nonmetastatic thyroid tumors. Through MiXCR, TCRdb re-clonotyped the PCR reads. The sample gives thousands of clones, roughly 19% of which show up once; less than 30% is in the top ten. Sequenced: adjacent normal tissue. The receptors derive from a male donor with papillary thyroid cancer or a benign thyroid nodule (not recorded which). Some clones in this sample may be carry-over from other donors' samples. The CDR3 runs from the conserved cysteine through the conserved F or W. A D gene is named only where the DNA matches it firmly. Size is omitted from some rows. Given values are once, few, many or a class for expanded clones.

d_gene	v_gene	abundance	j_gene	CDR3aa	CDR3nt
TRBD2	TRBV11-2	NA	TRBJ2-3	CASRTGTNTDTQYF	TGTGCCAGCAGGACCGGGACTAACACAGATACGCAGTATTTT
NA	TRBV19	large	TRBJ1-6	CASQGLGSPLHF	TGTGCCTCACAGGGATTGGGTTCACCCCTCCACTTT
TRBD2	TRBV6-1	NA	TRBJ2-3	CASSEGTSGGGTDTQYF	TGTGCCAGCAGTGAAGGGACTAGCGGGGGCGGCACAGATACGCAGTATTTT
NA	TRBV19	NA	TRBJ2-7	CAAGTYEQYF	TGTGCCGCGGGTACATACGAGCAGTACTTC
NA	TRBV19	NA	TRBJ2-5	CASSILGGEETQYF	TGTGCCAGTAGTATTCTAGGGGGAGAAGAGACCCAGTACTTC
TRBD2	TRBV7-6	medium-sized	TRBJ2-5	CASSWGRGDQETQYF	TGTGCCAGCAGTTGGGGACGGGGGGACCAAGAGACCCAGTACTTC
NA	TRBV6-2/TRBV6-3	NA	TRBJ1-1	CASSPASTGNTEAFF	TGTGCCAGCAGCCCCGCTTCGACAGGTAACACTGAAGCTTTCTTT
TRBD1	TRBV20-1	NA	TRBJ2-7	CSARDGQGASYEQYF	TGCAGTGCTAGAGATGGGCAGGGGGCCTCCTACGAGCAGTACTTC
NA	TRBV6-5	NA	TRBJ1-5	CASSYGGSGNQPQHF	TGTGCCAGCAGTTACGGGGGATCGGGCAATCAGCCCCAGCATTTT
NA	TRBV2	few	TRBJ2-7	CASSGQSYEQYF	TGTGCCAGCAGTGGACAATCCTACGAGCAGTACTTC
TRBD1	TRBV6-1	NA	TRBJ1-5	CASRRQGGISNHPQHF	TGTGCCAGCAGACGACAGGGAGGGATCAGCAATCATCCCCAGCATTTT
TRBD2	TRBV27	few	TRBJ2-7	CASGVASGPYEQYF	TGTGCCAGCGGGGTGGCTAGCGGTCCCTACGAGCAGTACTTC
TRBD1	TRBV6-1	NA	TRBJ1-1	CASSPQATGAIEAFF	TGTGCCAGCAGTCCCCAAGCGACAGGGGCGATTGAAGCTTTCTTT
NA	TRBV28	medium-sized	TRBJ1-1	CASNSNPAANTEAFF	TGTGCCAGCAATTCCAACCCAGCAGCGAACACTGAAGCTTTCTTT
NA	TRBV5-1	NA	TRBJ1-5	CASSLSGGAPQHF	TGCGCCAGCAGCTTATCCGGGGGCGCGCCCCAGCATTTT
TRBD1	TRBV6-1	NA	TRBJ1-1	CASSARQGFTEAFF	TGTGCCAGCAGTGCCCGACAGGGATTCACTGAAGCTTTCTTT
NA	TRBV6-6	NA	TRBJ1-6	CASSYTEMGGGSPLHF	TGTGCCAGCAGTTACACTGAGATGGGGGGGGGTTCACCCCTCCACTTT
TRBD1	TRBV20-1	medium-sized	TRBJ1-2	CSARNRGYGYTF	TGCAGTGCGAGAAACAGGGGCTATGGCTACACCTTC
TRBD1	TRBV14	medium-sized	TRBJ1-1	CASSRLGQGNTEAFF	TGTGCCAGCAGCCGATTAGGACAGGGAAACACTGAAGCTTTCTTT
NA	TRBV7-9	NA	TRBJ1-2	CASSPTTSNYGYTF	TGTGCCAGCAGCCCGACAACGTCTAACTATGGCTACACCTTC
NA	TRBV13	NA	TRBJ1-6	CASSFGQGNSPLHF	TGTGCCAGCAGCTTCGGGCAGGGAAATTCACCCCTCCACTTT
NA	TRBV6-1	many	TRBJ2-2	CASRIGELFF	TGTGCCAGCAGAATAGGGGAGCTGTTTTTT
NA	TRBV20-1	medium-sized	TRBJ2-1	CSARSSDIYNEQFF	TGCAGTGCTAGATCCTCCGATATATACAATGAGCAGTTCTTC
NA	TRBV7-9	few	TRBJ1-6	CASSTSDSPLHF	TGTGCCAGCAGCACCTCAGATTCACCCCTCCACTTT
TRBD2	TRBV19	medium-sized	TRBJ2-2	CASSIVASGGPYTGELFF	TGTGCCAGTAGTATAGTGGCTAGCGGGGGACCGTACACCGGGGAGCTGTTTTTT
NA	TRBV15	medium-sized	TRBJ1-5	CATSRDVAEPQHF	TGTGCCACCAGCAGAGATGTGGCAGAGCCCCAGCATTTT
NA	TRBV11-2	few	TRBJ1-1	CASSLYRVTEAFF	TGTGCCAGCAGCCTTTACAGGGTCACTGAAGCTTTCTTT
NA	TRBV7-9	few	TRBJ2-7	CASSLTGNEQYF	TGTGCCAGCAGCTTAACGGGTAACGAGCAGTACTTC
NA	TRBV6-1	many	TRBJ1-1	CASRPTGTHTEAFF	TGTGCCAGCAGACCAACAGGGACTCACACTGAAGCTTTCTTT
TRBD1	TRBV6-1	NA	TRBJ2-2	CASSLTPGTANTGELFF	TGTGCCAGCAGTTTGACACCTGGGACAGCCAACACCGGGGAGCTGTTTTTT
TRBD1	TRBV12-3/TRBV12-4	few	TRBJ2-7	CASSKGGQGRSYEQYF	TGTGCCAGCAGCAAGGGGGGACAGGGGCGATCCTACGAGCAGTACTTC
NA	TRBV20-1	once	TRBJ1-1	CSARVPLLPGNTEAFF	TGCAGTGCTAGAGTCCCTCTTCTACCAGGGAACACTGAAGCTTTCTTT
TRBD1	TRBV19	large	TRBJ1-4	CASSISGTGGEKLFF	TGTGCCAGTAGTATCTCCGGGACAGGAGGCGAAAAACTGTTTTTT
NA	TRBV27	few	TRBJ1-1	CASSLRRGITEAFF	TGTGCCAGCAGTTTACGGCGAGGGATCACTGAAGCTTTCTTT
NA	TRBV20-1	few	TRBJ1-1	CSARRGTEEAFF	TGCAGTGCTAGACGTGGGACGGAGGAAGCTTTCTTT
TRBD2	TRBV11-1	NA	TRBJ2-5	CASSGTNRAGGQQETQYF	TGTGCCAGCAGCGGTACGAACCGAGCGGGGGGGCAACAAGAGACCCAGTACTTC
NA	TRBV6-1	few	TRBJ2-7	CASSVQDTYEQYF	TGTGCCAGCAGCGTGCAGGACACCTACGAGCAGTACTTC
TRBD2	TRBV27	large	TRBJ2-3	CASSRPTSGESTDTQYF	TGTGCCAGCAGCAGGCCGACTAGCGGGGAAAGCACAGATACGCAGTATTTT
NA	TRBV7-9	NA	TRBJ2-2	CASSLMSTGELFF	TGTGCCAGCAGCTTAATGTCCACCGGGGAGCTGTTTTTT
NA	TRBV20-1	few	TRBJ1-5	CSSSGDQHQPQHF	TGCAGCTCATCCGGGGACCAACATCAGCCCCAGCATTTT
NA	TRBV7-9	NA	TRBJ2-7	CASSHRDRNYEQYF	TGTGCCAGCAGCCACCGCGACAGGAACTACGAGCAGTACTTC
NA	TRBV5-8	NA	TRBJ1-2	CASISEGPYGYTF	TGTGCCAGCATTTCGGAAGGACCCTATGGCTACACCTTC
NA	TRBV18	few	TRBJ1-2	CASSPTVGYGYTF	TGTGCCAGCTCACCGACGGTCGGGTATGGCTACACCTTC
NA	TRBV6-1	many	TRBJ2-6	CASSEKDRTLLVF	TGTGCCAGCAGTGAAAAGGATCGGACGCTACTAGTTTTC